This T cell receptor beta chain derives from a study of blood T cell repertoires in COVID-19. The overall study: Samples representing acute and convalescent COVID-19 were sourced from the United States, Italy and Spain. T cells, B-cell-depleted T cells, or PBMCs supplied cDNA or gDNA.

There are 14 residues in the CDR3. V dropped 6 bases and J dropped 3 bases, with 12 bases sitting between them. Germline CDR1 MNHEY, CDR2 SVGAGI. Original processing methods: How many nucleated cells were present was estimated from reference gene primer amplification. Libraries were prepared by immunoSEQ multiplex PCR; TCRdb keeps only in-frame clonotypes and omits some of them. V and J calls and clone size are given by that table; D and trimming were obtained from the DNA. Of under 250,000 clones in the sample, about 85% were seen once. The sequencing input was peripheral blood. This sequence joins TRBV6-5 and TRBJ1-5; D remains ambiguous. The sequence came from a man between 18 and 35 years old with active or convalescent COVID-19. CDR3 region: CASSSTAVNQPQHF. The CDR3 DNA sequence: TGTGCCAGCAGCTCCACCGCAGTCAATCAGCCCCAGCATTTT.